A selection of T cell receptor beta chains follows, all from one sample in a study of blood T cell repertoires in COVID-19. TCRdb's table, derived via immunoSEQ multiplex PCR, lists solely in-frame clones and lacks some. The sample includes hundreds of thousands of clones, around nine tenths of them seen just once. The specimen sequenced was PBMCs or T cells enriched from blood (not recorded which). These receptors all come from a woman aged 45-65 years who had recovered from COVID-19. Each CDR3 is given with its conserved first and last residue. Each record gives: V gene, CDR3 protein.

TRBV19	CASSPGTAYGYTF
TRBV30	CAWRRTRTESGELFF
TRBV28	CASSLWVGTGGHNEQFF
TRBV13	CASSLGRQEASYEQYF
TRBV19	CASGQTHNSPLHF
TRBV6-5	CASSYVRGWETQYF
TRBV12-3/TRBV12-4	CASSRPGVDGYTF
TRBV5-4	CASTRSGLGYGYTF
TRBV14	CASSRQGGGAFF
TRBV5-1	CARSEGYYNEQFF
TRBV6-2/TRBV6-3	CASSYSAEPQHF
TRBV28	CASSFNRGFNQPQHF
TRBV6-4	CASSSTGGEQPQHF
TRBV30	CAWGTGGNYGYTF
TRBV2	CASSVRFERGPLGEQFF
TRBV7-2	CASSLGREGLLSEQYF
TRBV6-5	CASNPPKGANSEAFF
TRBV18	CASSRTSGGSSYNEQFF
TRBV28	CASSSPLTNSNQPQHF
TRBV28	CASSSRTGKSGYTF
TRBV10-1	CASSESTGSGGAFF
TRBV7-2	CASSLEGATYNEQFF
TRBV3-1/TRBV3-2	CASSQARDSGSYNSPLHF
TRBV15	CATSSTVYGYTF
TRBV6-4	CASSVWGRGTSPLHF
TRBV7-2	CASSFTGETQYF
TRBV18	CASSPGTYEQYF
TRBV9	CASSGGVPHEQYF
TRBV18	CASSPGQDPYNEQFF
TRBV4-2	CASSQEEGVVNQPQHF
TRBV3-1/TRBV3-2	CASSQFGGGQSSGANVLTF
TRBV28	CASSLGQLAKNIQYF
TRBV27	CATTTGQQNTGELFF
TRBV11-3	CASSARGGYNQPQHF
TRBV19	CASSSDYYEQYF
TRBV19	CASSSSPRFSETQYF
TRBV3-1/TRBV3-2	CASRGTSEGDTQYF
TRBV5-1	CASSLEAGGANEQFF